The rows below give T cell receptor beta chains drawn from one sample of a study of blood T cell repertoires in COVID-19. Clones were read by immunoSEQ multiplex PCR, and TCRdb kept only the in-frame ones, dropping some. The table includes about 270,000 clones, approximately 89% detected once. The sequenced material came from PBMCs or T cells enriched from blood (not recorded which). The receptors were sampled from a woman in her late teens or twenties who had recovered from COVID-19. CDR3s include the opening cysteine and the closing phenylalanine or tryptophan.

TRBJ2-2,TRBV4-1,CASSQDPPGLNTGELFF
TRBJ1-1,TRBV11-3,CASSPRQGTATEAFF
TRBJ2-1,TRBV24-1,CATSDLTSLNEQFF
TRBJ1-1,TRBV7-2,CASSQSRDRGHF
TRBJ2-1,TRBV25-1,CASLAGGIVNEQFF
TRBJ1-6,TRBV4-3,CASSQDYPQGSPLHF
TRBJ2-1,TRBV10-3,CAIHRGGLGNEQFF
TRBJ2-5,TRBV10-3,CAIRAPGAKQETQYF
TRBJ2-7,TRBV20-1,CSAQGSHEQYF
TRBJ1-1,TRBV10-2,CASRSSNTEAFF
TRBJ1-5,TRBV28,CAVGTRHYSNQPQHF
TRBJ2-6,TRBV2,CASRETGGFGANVLTF
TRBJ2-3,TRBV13,CASSPVRGGDTQYF
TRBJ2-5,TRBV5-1,CASSSSSGYGETQYF
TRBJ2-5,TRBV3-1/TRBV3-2,CASSPQDRGPKTQYF
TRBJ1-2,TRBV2,CASSERGFNYGYTF
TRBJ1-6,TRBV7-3,CASSLRDRSFFNSPLHF
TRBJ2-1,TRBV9,CASSVRDRGSYNEQFF
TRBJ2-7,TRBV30,CAWSVGSGSYEQYF
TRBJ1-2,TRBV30,CAWSVRWGDYGYTF
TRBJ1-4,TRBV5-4,CASSLGGQGNEKLFF
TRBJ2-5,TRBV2,CASTGIPRGETQYF
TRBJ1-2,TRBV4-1,CASSQTGQSGGYTF
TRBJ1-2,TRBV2,CASIDRRDGYTF
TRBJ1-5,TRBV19,CASSMAGPFHSNQPQHF
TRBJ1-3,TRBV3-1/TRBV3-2,CASSQGSTGRSGNTIYF
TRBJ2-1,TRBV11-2,CASSPRFSGGGNNEQFF
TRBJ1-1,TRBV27,CASRKGQANTEAFF
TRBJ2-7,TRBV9,CASSVDPGGRYEQYF
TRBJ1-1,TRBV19,CASSTQGRDTEAFF
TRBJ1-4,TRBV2,CATASGGTNEKLFF
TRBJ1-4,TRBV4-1,CASSQVVALAQIAVKLFF
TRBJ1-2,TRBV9,CASSVALTDGYTF
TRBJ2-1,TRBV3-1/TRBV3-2,CASSQDRTSARSYNEQFF
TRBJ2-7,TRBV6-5,CASSYSKRGPYEQYF
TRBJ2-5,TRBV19,CASKGWGGETQYF
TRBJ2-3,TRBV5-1,CASSLRQGAGGDTQYF
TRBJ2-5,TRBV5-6,CASSFSGEETQYF
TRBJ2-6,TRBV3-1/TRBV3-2,CASSRGTGVSGANVLTF
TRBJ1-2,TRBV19,CASSSVYGYTF
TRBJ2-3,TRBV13,CASSPTSGGAGDTQYF
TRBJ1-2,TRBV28,CASTISGTVHGYTF
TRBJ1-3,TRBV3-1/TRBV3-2,CASSQPGQLRSGNTIYF
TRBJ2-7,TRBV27,CANLTGVSYEQYF
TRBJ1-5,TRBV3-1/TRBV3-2,CASSQGRGNQPQHF
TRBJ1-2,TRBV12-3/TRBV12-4,CASSVSNYGYTF
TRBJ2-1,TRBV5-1,CASSLVSSSGDLPQFF
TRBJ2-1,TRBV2,CASSFTRAPHNEQFF
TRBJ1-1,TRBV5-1,CASSSRVGTEAFF
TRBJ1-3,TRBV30,CAWTRQGGSGNTIYF